This TCR beta chain was identified during a study of blood T cell dynamics during melanoma immunotherapy. Across the study: Patients with metastatic melanoma got pembrolizumab or nivolumab-ipilimumab as first-line care. Findings and caveats of the study: Disease-control patients' PBMC repertoires became either more clonal or more diverse at W3.

On this clone itself: Its specificity is unknown.

The trim removed 0 bases at V and 4 bases at J, leaving 4 bases unmatched. The germline V gene has CDR1 SGDLS and CDR2 YYNGEE. The CDR3 is 15 amino acids. TCRdb's copy holds only in-frame clones and misses some; the assay was immunoSEQ multiplex PCR. The sample consists of about 17,000 clones, about 80% of them appearing once. This sample's time point: pre-treatment baseline. Samples come from before therapy and from week 3 after the first blockade cycle. Patients with prior systemic cancer treatment, concomitant immunosuppressants, or other active malignancies were excluded. This sequence originates from a human donor with melanoma. The input for sequencing was blood, taken from a patient treated with checkpoint blockade. V usage is TRBV9 and J usage is TRBJ2-7, with TRBD2 matching over 10 bases. Here the CDR3 DNA reads TGTGCCAGCAGCGTAGGTCTAGCGGGAGAGTACGAGCAGTACTTC. It translates to CASSVGLAGEYEQYF.